These 9 T cell receptor beta chains were sequenced from one sample in a study of T cells in Graves' hyperthyroidism and ophthalmopathy. Amplified TCR beta CDR3 regions came from RNA transcripts. An initial round of RT-PCR targeting the TCR CDR3 relied on the HTBI primer set. One entry per CDR3 protein, called by TCRdb with MiXCR from the multiplex PCR reads. The sample yields more than 300,000 distinct CDR3 sequences, about a sixth seen once. The material sequenced was blood. The receptors were sampled from a woman in her 30s with Graves' hyperthyroidism that later progressed to Graves' ophthalmopathy.

Comment on this clonotype: A much more abundant neighbour one base away suggests this may be a read error. Given the absence of the conserved phenylalanine or tryptophan at the CDR3 end, a read error is likely. The chain's CDR3 is CASSPGTQNTGELFV. DNA of the CDR3: TGTGCCAGCAGCCCCGGGACCCAAAACACCGGGGAGCTGTTTGTT. The V call is TRBV12-3 or TRBV12-4, the J call TRBJ2-2; either TRBD1 or TRBD2 may supply D (5 bases each). The CDR3 runs to 15 residues. V gave up 6 bases and J gave up 2 bases, with 13 bases separating them.

This clonotype was detected only a few times. The J gene is TRBJ2-2, the V gene TRBV7-9; D is perhaps TRBD1 (6 bases). The CDR3 length is 12 residues. V was clipped by 8 bases and J by 7 bases, with 11 bases between them. Germline values: CDR1 SEHNR, CDR2 FQNEAQ (reference sequence). The CDR3 protein is CASRAGVGELFF. The CDR3 coding sequence is TGTGCCAGCCGAGCAGGGGTCGGGGAGCTGTTTTTT. Looking up the rest from reference TRBV7-9 and TRBJ2-2 gives the full variable domain: DTGVSQNPRHKITKRGQNVTFRCDPISEHNRLYWYRQTLGQGPEFLTYFQNEAQLEKSRLLSDRFSAERPKGSFSTLEIQRTEQGDSAMYLCASRAGVGELFFGEGSRLTVL.

This clonotype came up a few times. This rearrangement joins TRBV6-1 to TRBJ1-1; D is perhaps TRBD1 (6 bases). V was trimmed by 5 bases and J by 4 bases, leaving 14 bases between them. Germline CDR1 reads MNHNS; CDR2 reads SASEGT. This CDR3 region has 14 residues. As DNA, the CDR3 is TGTGCCAGCAGTTCCGGACAGTTAGGCACTGAAGCTTTCTTT. This translates into CASSSGQLGTEAFF.

This clonotype showed up just a few times. V and J are TRBV5-1 and TRBJ1-2; tentative D call: TRBD1 (5 bases). V dropped 0 bases and J dropped 5 bases, with 14 bases sitting between them. This CDR3 region has 15 residues. The germline gives CDR1 SGHRS, CDR2 YFSETQ. CDR3 protein: CASSLVELGGYGYTF. The CDR3 region has the DNA TGCGCCAGCAGCTTGGTAGAACTTGGGGGGTATGGCTACACCTTC.

J is TRBJ2-5 and V is TRBV12-3 or TRBV12-4; 10 bases match TRBD1. J was trimmed by 9 bases and V by 3 bases; bases with no gene match: 4. The CDR3 is 13 residues long. This CDR3 is CASSFGGQGPQYF. For the CDR3, the DNA is TGTGCCAGCAGTTTTGGGGGACAGGGGCCCCAGTACTTC.

This clonotype was recorded a few times. The chain links TRBV27 to TRBJ1-6; tentatively, D is TRBD1 (6 bases). V shed 3 bases and J shed 7 bases, with 13 bases lying between them. The germline gives CDR1 MNHEY, CDR2 SMNVEV (reference sequence). The CDR3 runs 15 residues. CDR3 coding DNA: TGTGCCAGCAGTTTTGGGGGGCCCGGCAATTCACCCCTCCACTTT. Protein product: CASSFGGPGNSPLHF.

This clonotype was counted at least ten times. V is TRBV11-2 and J is TRBJ2-5; D perhaps matches TRBD1 (6 bases). The CDR3 is 16 amino acids. Per the germline V gene, CDR1 is SGHAT and CDR2 is FQNNGV. The ends were cut back, 4 bases at V and 0 bases at J, with 15 bases in the middle. Here the CDR3 DNA reads TGTGCCAGCAGCTCGCTCTGGGACAAGGACCAAGAGACCCAGTACTTC. Residues: CASSSLWDKDQETQYF. Together with reference TRBV11-2 and TRBJ2-5, the CDR3 gives the full variable domain: EAGVAQSPRYKIIEKRQSVAFWCNPISGHATLYWYQQILGQGPKLLIQFQNNGVVDDSQLPKDRFSAERLKGVDSTLKIQPAKLEDSAVYLCASSSLWDKDQETQYFGPGTRLLVL.

The V call is TRBV3-1, the J call TRBJ1-1; a possible D gene is TRBD1 (6 bases). The germline CDR1 and CDR2 sequences are LGHDT and YNNKEL (reference sequence). The CDR3 length is 18 residues. V was cut by 1 base and J by 4 bases, with 22 bases left in between. CDR3 in amino acids: CASSQGLSGARARTEAFF. The CDR3 coding sequence is TGTGCCAGCAGCCAAGGTTTGTCGGGGGCTAGGGCTCGCACTGAAGCTTTCTTT.

There are a few counts of this clonotype. This chain links TRBV9 with TRBJ1-2; perhaps TRBD1 as D (5 bases). The V end was cut by 0 bases, the J end by 2 bases, with 8 bases between. There are 14 residues in the CDR3. The germline V gene has CDR1 SGDLS and CDR2 YYNGEE. The CDR3: CASSVGGENYGYTF. The CDR3 nucleotides are TGTGCCAGCAGCGTAGGAGGGGAGAACTATGGCTACACCTTC.